The next 23 T cell receptor beta chains were all read from a single sample in a study of molecular identifiers for immune sequencing clone quantification. TCRdb called the PCR reads again in MiXCR, with one record for every CDR3 protein. The sample includes 550,000 to 750,000 distinct CDR3 sequences, less than 20% of them seen just once. The sample taken for sequencing was naive CD8+ T cells from blood, with Jurkat cell RNA spiked in. Subset noted: FACS-sorted CD8+CD4-CCR7+CD45RA+ naive T cells. These receptors were taken from a human donor in good health. Some libraries in this study had Jurkat cell RNA spiked in.

This clonotype was counted many times. The chain recombines TRBV2 with TRBJ1-2; D ambiguous. This CDR3 has 14 residues. Trimming pared 2 bases from V and 5 bases from J, leaving 12 bases between. The V gene's germline CDR1 is SNHLY and CDR2 FYNNEI. This CDR3 is CASSEMDRSYGYTF. In DNA, the CDR3 is TGTGCCAGCAGTGAAATGGATAGGTCGTATGGCTACACCTTC.

On this clonotype itself: A much larger clonotype is one base distant, so this may be a read error. The chain recombines TRBV2 with TRBJ2-3, with D perhaps TRBD1 (5 bases). The CDR3 runs 13 residues. Germline V gene sequence: CDR1 SNHLY, CDR2 FYNNEI. The CDR3 DNA follows: TGTGCCAGCAGTGAATTTCGAACAGGTACGCAGTATTTT. It yields the protein CASSEFRTGTQYF.

This clonotype was counted only a few times. This chain connects TRBV20-1 to TRBJ2-7; a weak D match, TRBD2 (5 bases). CDR3 length: 13 amino acids. Trimming took 1 base from V and 7 from J, leaving 14 bases between them. Germline V gene lookup returns CDR1 DFQATT and CDR2 SNEGSKA (reference sequence). CDR3 nucleotide sequence: TGCAGTGCTAGAGGGCCGGGGTCGAGAGAGCAGTACTTC. It encodes CSARGPGSREQYF.

Remarks on this clonotype: Being one base from a much bigger clone, this may be a read error. The chain links TRBV27 to TRBJ2-5, with 8 bases identical to TRBD1. This CDR3 is 16 amino acids long. The germline CDR1 and CDR2 sequences are MNHEY and SMNVEV (reference sequence). Unmatched junction bases numbered 14, after V lost 5 bases and J lost 6 bases. CDR3 sequence: CASSLGQVGTPQTQYF. As DNA, the CDR3 is TGTGCCAGCAGTCTGGGACAGGTTGGAACCCCCCAGACCCAGTACTTC.

Of note for this clonotype: This may be a read error, as it is one base from a much larger clone. CDR3 DNA: TGCGCCAGCAGCCAACTCCCGACAGGGCAGTCTCTCACGTATAGCATTCAGTACTTC. Protein: CASSQLPTGQSLTYSIQYF. The rearrangement uses TRBV4-1 and TRBJ2-4, with 7 bases aligning to TRBD1. This CDR3 is 19 amino acids long. Looked up from germline, CDR1 is MGHRA and CDR2 is YSYEKL. After removal of 2 bases from V and 9 bases from J, the junction contained 22 bases not matched to a gene.

This clonotype was recorded at least ten times. This sequence joins TRBV20-1 and TRBJ1-1; 7 positions agree with TRBD1. This CDR3 comprises 16 residues. Per germline, CDR1 DFQATT and CDR2 SNEGSKA (reference sequence). With 5 bases clipped from V and 4 bases from J, the junction kept 16 bases outside the gene matches. The CDR3 nucleotides read TGCAGTGCTGTTTACAGGGGAAGAGTTATCGGCACTGAAGCTTTCTTT. It specifies CSAVYRGRVIGTEAFF.

As for this clonotype: A much larger clone differs from this one at a single base, so this may be a read error. The CDR3, as DNA: TGTGCCAGCAGCTCGACAGGGAACGCAGACGAGCGGTACTTC. This sequence encodes CASSSTGNADERYF. V is TRBV7-9 and J is TRBJ2-7, with 7 bases lining up with TRBD1. The CDR3 has 14 residues. CDR1 and CDR2 (germline): SEHNR, FQNEAQ (reference sequence).

This clonotype appeared many times. The gene calls are TRBV29-1 and TRBJ1-2, with D uncertain. The CDR3 loop spans 18 amino acids. Deletions cut 0 bases from V and 1 base from J, with 21 bases between. Germline V gives CDR1 SQVTM, CDR2 ANQGSEA. CDR3 nucleotides: TGCAGCGTTGAAGATCGGATGGCAAGGGCCACGTTTAACTATGGCTACACCTTC. This gives the protein CSVEDRMARATFNYGYTF.

J is TRBJ2-2 and V is TRBV27; D is unresolved. Germline V gene data show CDR1 as MNHEY and CDR2 as SMNVEV (reference sequence). This CDR3 is 15 amino acids long. Trimming stripped 2 bases from V and 1 base from J, with 8 bases between. The CDR3 region has the DNA TGTGCCAGCAGTTTAGGGCTGGAGAACACCGGGGAGCTGTTTTTT. Translating it yields CASSLGLENTGELFF.

This clonotype was observed at least ten times. This chain joins TRBV9 and TRBJ2-7; D possibly corresponds to TRBD1 (6 bases). The V and J ends lost 4 bases and 6 bases respectively, with 14 bases between them. Germline V CDR1 and CDR2: SGDLS, YYNGEE. The length of the CDR3 is 13 residues. CDR3 amino acids: CASSTNRETEQYF. In DNA, the CDR3 is TGTGCCAGCAGCACAAACAGGGAAACCGAGCAGTACTTC.

V gene TRBV19 combines with J gene TRBJ2-5, with TRBD1 matching 9 bases. V lost 4 bases and J lost 5; bases outside the gene matches: 14. Germline V lookup: CDR1 LNHDA, CDR2 SQIVND (reference sequence). This CDR3 has 17 residues. CDR3 nucleotides: TGTGCCAGTAGTACAGACACGGGACAGGGTCGCACCGAGACCCAGTACTTC. This translates into CASSTDTGQGRTETQYF.

This clonotype showed up many times. This rearrangement joins TRBV5-1 to TRBJ2-1; possible D gene TRBD2, 6 bases. The CDR3 has 16 residues. CDR1 is SGHRS and CDR2 is YFSETQ in the germline V gene. Trimming took off 4 bases at V and 7 bases at J, with 21 bases between the two ends. CDR3 in amino acids: CASSPGVAGPGNEQFF. DNA for the CDR3: TGCGCCAGCAGCCCGGGGGTCGCGGGGCCGGGGAATGAGCAGTTCTTC.

V gene TRBV3-1 combines with J gene TRBJ2-5, with D perhaps TRBD1 or TRBD2 (5 bases each). The germline V and J ends were trimmed by 2 bases and 5 bases, with 12 bases remaining between them. CDR3 size: 14 residues. Looked up from germline, CDR1 is LGHDT and CDR2 is YNNKEL (reference sequence). The CDR3 loop is CASSQYGAVETQYF. The CDR3 DNA reads TGTGCCAGCAGCCAATACGGGGCGGTTGAGACCCAGTACTTC.

Of note for this clonotype: This CDR3 fails to terminate in the conserved phenylalanine or tryptophan, so it likely reflects a read error. This chain joins TRBV11-1 and TRBJ2-5; D is unresolved. This CDR3 region has 13 residues. Per germline, CDR1 SGHAT and CDR2 FQDESV (reference sequence). V was clipped by 5 bases and J by 6 bases, with 13 bases between them. The CDR3 here is CASSPTLGKTQYL. The CDR3 bases are TGTGCCAGCAGCCCGACTCTAGGGAAGACCCAGTACCTC.

The V and J genes are TRBV4-1 and TRBJ2-7, with TRBD1 matching over 7 bases. Germline loops: CDR1 MGHRA, CDR2 YSYEKL. The CDR3 is 15 residues long. The trim removed 0 bases at V and 3 bases at J, leaving 5 bases unmatched. CDR3 sequence (DNA): TGCGCCAGCAGCCAAGATTGGGGGACAGTCTACGAGCAGTACTTC. Translated, it gives CASSQDWGTVYEQYF.

This clonotype appeared many times. DNA for the CDR3: TGTGCCACTATCGCCCGCCCTGGACAGATAAATCAGCCCCAGCATTTT. The encoded protein is CATIARPGQINQPQHF. The chain has TRBV19 and TRBJ1-5; possible D gene TRBD1, 6 bases. From germline, CDR1 is LNHDA and CDR2 SQIVND (reference sequence). The CDR3 consists of 16 residues. V gave up 10 bases and J gave up 4 bases, with 23 bases separating them.

The chain has TRBV6-5 and TRBJ1-1; D remains unclear. CDR3 length: 13 amino acids. The germline V gene encodes CDR1 MNHEY and CDR2 SVGAGI. V lost 2 bases to trimming and J lost 7 bases, with 11 bases between them. CDR3 residues: CASSYSRSVEAFF. As DNA, the CDR3 is TGTGCCAGCAGTTACAGCAGGTCGGTTGAAGCTTTCTTT.

This clonotype occurred many times. This chain links TRBV5-6 with TRBJ2-1; D gene uncertain. Trimming shortened V by 0 bases and J by 2 bases, and 9 bases separated the two germline ends. The CDR3 has 15 residues. Germline V CDR1 and CDR2: SGHDT, YYEEEE. DNA for the CDR3: TGTGCCAGCAGCTTGGTGGCGCGGACCTACAATGAGCAGTTCTTC. Its protein product is CASSLVARTYNEQFF.

This clonotype appeared many times. This chain uses TRBV25-1 with TRBJ2-4, with TRBD2 identical over 7 bases. V gave up 3 bases and J gave up 4 bases; unmatched junction bases: 15. The CDR3 runs to 18 residues. The germline gives CDR1 MGHDK, CDR2 SYGVNS. CDR3 amino acids: CASSDGLMHGGGKNIQYF. CDR3 DNA: TGTGCCAGCAGTGACGGGTTAATGCATGGGGGAGGGAAAAACATTCAGTACTTC.

This clonotype was detected ten times or more. This sequence joins TRBV6-2 or TRBV6-3 and TRBJ1-1, with TRBD1 matching over 9 bases. Per germline, CDR1 MNHEY and CDR2 SVGEGT. CDR3 size: 14 residues. V shed 6 bases, J shed 3 bases, and the junction held 5 bases outside the gene matches. This CDR3 is CASRDDRGYTEAFF. In DNA form, the CDR3 reads TGTGCCAGCAGAGACGACAGGGGGTACACTGAAGCTTTCTTT.

The J gene is TRBJ2-3, the V gene TRBV11-2; D perhaps matches TRBD2 (6 bases). This CDR3 comprises 13 residues. The V end lost 3 bases, the J end lost 10 bases, and 14 bases lay between the germline ends. Germline CDR1 reads SGHAT; CDR2 reads FQNNGV. CDR3 region: CASSFGSGWAQYF. CDR3 nucleotide sequence: TGTGCCAGCAGCTTCGGGAGCGGGTGGGCGCAGTATTTT. The full variable domain, completed using reference TRBV11-2 and TRBJ2-3, is EAGVAQSPRYKIIEKRQSVAFWCNPISGHATLYWYQQILGQGPKLLIQFQNNGVVDDSQLPKDRFSAERLKGVDSTLKIQPAKLEDSAVYLCASSFGSGWAQYFGPGTRLTVL.

In the case of this clonotype: A much larger clone lies one base from this, so it may be a read error. The chain couples TRBV5-3 to TRBJ1-1; D is possibly TRBD1 (6 bases). TRBV5-3 carries the ORF label, with uncertain function. The CDR3 spans 14 residues. CDR3 bases: TGTGCCAGCAGCTTGGAGGGGGAGGACACTGAAGCTTTCTTT. Translated, it gives CASSLEGEDTEAFF.

This clonotype came up many times. This sequence joins TRBV5-1 and TRBJ2-3, with 7 bases lining up with TRBD2. The ends lost 2 bases at V and 2 bases at J; junction bases unmatched: 5. The germline gives CDR1 SGHRS, CDR2 YFSETQ. This CDR3 is 15 amino acids long. CDR3 nucleotide sequence: TGCGCCAGCAGCTTCCCGGGAGGACCCACAGATACGCAGTATTTT. Protein product: CASSFPGGPTDTQYF. The full variable domain, its missing parts supplied by reference TRBV5-1 and TRBJ2-3, is KAGVTQTPRYLIKTRGQQVTLSCSPISGHRSVSWYQQTPGQGLQFLFEYFSETQRNKGNFPGRFSGRQFSNSRSEMNVSTLELGDSALYLCASSFPGGPTDTQYFGPGTRLTVL.